This TCR beta chain was observed in a study of response to subunit inactivated influenza vaccine. Study outcomes and limitations: Each seasonal influenza vaccination, the authors suggested, recruits few new T cells.

This clonotype turned up a few times. Its matching antigen is unknown. TCRdb re-called the RT-PCR reads through MiXCR, storing one row per CDR3 protein. The table includes some 600,000 distinct CDR3 sequences, 14% detected once. The CDR3 has 15 residues. CDR1 and CDR2 from the germline V gene are MGHRA and YSYEKL. Trimming took 0 bases from V and 2 from J, leaving 9 bases between them. The source was PBMCs from blood, collected 14 days before vaccination. This chain connects TRBV4-1 to TRBJ2-3; the D call may be TRBD1 or TRBD2 (5 bases each). The receptor was isolated from a man aged 45-65 years who received an inactivated influenza vaccine. The CDR3 bases are TGCGCCAGCAGCCAAGATCACGGGACCACAGATACGCAGTATTTT. Translated, it gives CASSQDHGTTDTQYF.